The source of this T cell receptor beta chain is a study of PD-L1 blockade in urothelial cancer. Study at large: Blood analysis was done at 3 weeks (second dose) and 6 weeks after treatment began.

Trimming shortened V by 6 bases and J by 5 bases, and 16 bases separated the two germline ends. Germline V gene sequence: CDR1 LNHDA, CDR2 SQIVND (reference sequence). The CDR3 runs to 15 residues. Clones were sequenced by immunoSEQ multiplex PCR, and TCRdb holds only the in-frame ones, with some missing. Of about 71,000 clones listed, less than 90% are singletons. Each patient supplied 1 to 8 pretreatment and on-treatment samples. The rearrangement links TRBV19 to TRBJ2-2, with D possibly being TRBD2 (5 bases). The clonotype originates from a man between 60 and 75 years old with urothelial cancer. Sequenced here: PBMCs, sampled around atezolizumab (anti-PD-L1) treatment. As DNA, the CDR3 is TGTGCCAGTAGCCTGACTACCTCGGGAACCGGGGAGCTGTTTTTT. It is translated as CASSLTTSGTGELFF.